This TCR beta chain was documented in a study of sequential checkpoint blockade in melanoma. Looking at the study overall: Each arm's sequence ended with maintenance nivolumab.

The count of this clone is one. Assay: immunoSEQ multiplex PCR; the TCRdb copy retains only in-frame clones and omits some. Here the sample spans about 32,000 clones, under 90% being singletons. The length of the CDR3 is 12 residues. Germline-derived CDR1 and CDR2 are SEHNR and FQNEAQ (reference sequence). Trimming left V 3 bases short and J 6 bases short, with 9 bases between. Described treatment: randomized to nivolumab then ipilimumab (arm A) or the reverse (arm B). None of the patients previously received DNA-damaging chemotherapy. The starting material was CD8+ T cells sorted from blood (inferred from file names), obtained from a patient given nivolumab and ipilimumab in sequence. The sequence was obtained from a human donor with melanoma. This chain uses TRBV7-9 with TRBJ2-7; a possible D gene is TRBD2 (5 bases). CDR3 coding DNA: TGTGCCAGCAGCTTTCCGGGGTTCGAGCAGTACTTC. The encoded protein is CASSFPGFEQYF.